These 6 T cell receptor beta chains came from one sample sequenced in a study of blood T cell repertoires in COVID-19. Method: immunoSEQ multiplex PCR; TCRdb's copy keeps in-frame clones and lacks some. The sample contains a few hundred thousand clones, approximately 90% of which appear only once. What was sequenced was peripheral blood. The origin of the receptors is a woman in her thirties or forties who had recovered from COVID-19.

The gene calls are TRBV6-4 and TRBJ2-1; 9 positions agree with TRBD1. With 2 bases clipped from V and 0 bases from J, the junction kept 5 bases outside the gene matches. The CDR3 has 17 residues. Germline V gene sequence: CDR1 MRHNA, CDR2 SNTAGT. CDR3 in amino acids: CASSDAGTGLSYNEQFF. CDR3 nucleotides: TGTGCCAGCAGTGACGCGGGGACAGGGCTCTCCTACAATGAGCAGTTCTTC.

This clone was recorded once. The rearrangement joins TRBV29-1 to TRBJ1-3, with a weak D call TRBD1 (6 bases). V dropped 3 bases and J dropped 8 bases, with 11 bases sitting between them. There are 12 residues in the CDR3. The germline CDR1 and CDR2 sequences are SQVTM and ANQGSEA. CDR3 DNA sequence: TGCAGCGTTGACTCAGGGGCGGACACCATATATTTT. Translating it yields CSVDSGADTIYF.

The chain joins TRBV11-3 to TRBJ2-3; TRBD1 agrees at 9 bases. The CDR3 sequence is 15 residues long. After removal of 5 bases from V and 2 bases from J, the junction contained 5 bases not matched to a gene. CDR1 and CDR2 from the germline V gene are SGHNT and YENEEA. CDR3 protein: CASSAGQGYTDTQYF. The CDR3 nucleotides read TGTGCCAGCAGCGCCGGACAGGGGTACACAGATACGCAGTATTTT.

The rearrangement joins TRBV15 to TRBJ2-2, with D possibly matching TRBD2 (5 bases). This CDR3 is 14 amino acids long. CDR1 is LNHNV, CDR2 YYDKDF, per germline (reference sequence). Trimming took off 0 bases at V and 6 bases at J, with 8 bases between the two ends. CDR3 residues: CATSRDLEAGELFF. In DNA form, the CDR3 reads TGTGCCACCAGCAGAGATCTGGAGGCCGGGGAGCTGTTTTTT.

The chain has TRBV6-5 and TRBJ2-3; the D gene is possibly TRBD2 (6 bases). CDR1 is MNHEY and CDR2 is SVGAGI in the germline V gene. V was shortened by 0 bases and J by 4 bases, with 11 bases between the two germline ends. The CDR3 contains 15 residues. CDR3 region: CASSYSGGLSDTQYF. The CDR3 DNA reads TGTGCCAGCAGTTACTCGGGGGGACTCTCAGATACGCAGTATTTT.

The chain is built from TRBV5-4 and TRBJ2-7; the D gene is possibly TRBD1 (6 bases). Germline V gives CDR1 SGHNT, CDR2 YYREEE (reference sequence). Trimming removed 4 bases from V and 4 bases from J, with 9 bases in between. There are 12 residues in the CDR3. CDR3 nucleotide sequence: TGTGCCAGCAGCCCCGGGACATACGAGCAGTACTTC. Translating gives CASSPGTYEQYF.